The rows below give T cell receptor beta chains drawn from one sample of a study of CD8 T cells in Susac syndrome. One entry per CDR3 protein results from TCRdb running MiXCR on the immunoSEQ multiplex PCR reads. The sample gives roughly 180,000 distinct CDR3 sequences, around 94% of which show up once; under 0.15% is in the top ten. The sample comprised CD4+ T cells from PBMCs. The receptors stem from a human donor in good health. Each CDR3 is given with its conserved first and last residue. A D gene is named only where the DNA matches it firmly. Rows give clone size only sometimes, using once, few, many, or a class for an expanded clone.

D gene,clone size,V gene,J gene,CDR3 DNA,CDR3 protein
-,-,TRBV9,TRBJ1-3,TGTGCCAGCAGCGAACGTCCTGGAAACACCATATATTTT,CASSERPGNTIYF
TRBD1,few,TRBV28,TRBJ2-3,TGTGCCAGCAGTCCTGCCGGACAGGGCGCAGATACGCAGTATTTT,CASSPAGQGADTQYF
-,-,TRBV20-1,TRBJ2-1,TGCAGTGCGACCCCTACGGATGAGCAGTTCTTC,CSATPTDEQFF
-,-,TRBV3-1,TRBJ1-6,TGTGCCAGCAGCCAAGAACCGAATTCACCCCTCCACTTT,CASSQEPNSPLHF
-,-,TRBV29-1,TRBJ1-2,TGCAGCGCCCTCTGGGCCGCGCCTAGGGGCTACACCTTC,CSALWAAPRGYTF
-,-,TRBV7-9,TRBJ2-7,TGTGCCAGCAGCCCCCGCGGTAGCGCGACCTACGAGCAGTACTTC,CASSPRGSATYEQYF
-,-,TRBV11-3,TRBJ2-1,TGTGCCAGCAGCTTAGGGCGGGGTGACAATGAGCAGTTCTTC,CASSLGRGDNEQFF
TRBD1,-,TRBV2,TRBJ1-1,TGTGCCAGCTCACAGGGGCCAACGGGTGAAGCTTTCTTT,CASSQGPTGEAFF
-,-,TRBV7-2,TRBJ2-7,TGTGCCAGCAGCCGCAGTGGACTCGAGCAGTACTTC,CASSRSGLEQYF
-,once,TRBV4-3,TRBJ2-3,TGCGCCAGCAGCCAGTCCTATAGCACAGATACGCAGTATTTT,CASSQSYSTDTQYF
TRBD2,-,TRBV4-3,TRBJ2-1,TGCGCCAGCAGCCAAGAGACTAGCGGGGGCTACAATGAGCAGTTCTTC,CASSQETSGGYNEQFF
TRBD1,-,TRBV20-1,TRBJ2-3,TGCAGTGCTAAGGAAGGGACAGGGCCTAGGCAGTATTTT,CSAKEGTGPRQYF
-,-,TRBV2,TRBJ2-5,TGTGCCAGCATGGTAGTGCGAGTGACCCAGTACTTC,CASMVVRVTQYF
TRBD2,-,TRBV20-1,TRBJ2-3,TGCAGTGCAAAGCGGGGAGGCGCAGATACGCAGTATTTT,CSAKRGGADTQYF
-,few,TRBV27,TRBJ1-5,TGTGCCAGCAGTTTTGGTAATCAGCCCCAGCATTTT,CASSFGNQPQHF
TRBD2,once,TRBV4-2,TRBJ2-5,TGTGCCAGCAGCCAGGGGACTAGAGAAGAGACCCAGTACTTC,CASSQGTREETQYF
TRBD2,-,TRBV2,TRBJ2-5,TGTGCCAGCAGCACTGTCCCTAGCGGGGGGGGCGAGACCCAGTACTTC,CASSTVPSGGGETQYF
TRBD1,once,TRBV4-3,TRBJ2-3,TGCGCCAGCAGCCAGGACCTACAGGGGGCTGTAGATACGCAGTATTTT,CASSQDLQGAVDTQYF
-,-,TRBV21-1,TRBJ2-7,TGTGCCAGCAGACTCTGGGACATCCGGGACTGGAGGCGGCAGTACTTC,CASRLWDIRDWRRQYF
TRBD1,once,TRBV28,TRBJ2-5,TGTGCCAGCAGGCCCGACAGGGGGCTTTTGGAGACCCAGTACTTC,CASRPDRGLLETQYF
-,-,TRBV20-1,TRBJ1-5,TGCAGTGCCCGGGCCCCTGGGATCCAGCCCCAGCATTTT,CSARAPGIQPQHF
-,-,TRBV9,TRBJ2-5,TGTGCCAGCAGCGTAGGGCTAGTAGAGACCCAGTACTTC,CASSVGLVETQYF
-,-,TRBV27,TRBJ2-7,TGTGCCAGCAGCCTACGGGGCCCTCATAACGAGCAGTACTTC,CASSLRGPHNEQYF
TRBD1,-,TRBV20-1,TRBJ1-5,TGCAGTGCCACAGGGGATAATCAGCCCCAGCATTTT,CSATGDNQPQHF
-,-,TRBV3-1,TRBJ1-6,TGTGCCAGCAGCCAGGGTAGCAATTCACCCCTCCACTTT,CASSQGSNSPLHF
-,-,TRBV20-1,TRBJ2-3,TGCAGTGCTAGTGGAAGGGGGGGACATGCCACAGATACGCAGTATTTT,CSASGRGGHATDTQYF
TRBD1,-,TRBV7-9,TRBJ1-2,TGTGCCAGCAGCCCCACGAACAGGGGCAACTATGGCTACACCTTC,CASSPTNRGNYGYTF
TRBD1,-,TRBV4-2,TRBJ2-7,TGTGCCAGCAGCCAAGTTGGACAGGGGGTACCCTACGAGCAGTACTTC,CASSQVGQGVPYEQYF
-,-,TRBV5-4,TRBJ1-1,TGTGCCAGCAGCGCCTCGTCCATGAACACTGAAGCTTTCTTT,CASSASSMNTEAFF